The clone carrying this TCR beta chain has ten or more counts. Its antigen is unknown. The data belong to a study of blood T cells in healthy people across ages. The study, taken as a whole, reports: Unsorted PBMCs ruled out conclusive naive versus antigen-experienced comparison.

Using a J-beta primer mix together with a sample-barcoded 5' primer, a second PCR was run for roughly 6 to 12 cycles. TCRdb reanalysed the 5' RACE reads using MiXCR and keeps one entry per CDR3 protein. This sample has 650,000 to 800,000 distinct CDR3 sequences; 40% to 65% occur once, and the top ten carry 13%. Trimming at V came to 6 bases and at J to 9 bases, leaving 12 bases not matched to a gene. Germline CDR1 reads SQVTM; CDR2 reads ANQGSEA. The CDR3 consists of 15 residues. Donors gave around 10 milliliters of peripheral blood apiece. The V call is TRBV29-1, the J call TRBJ2-1, with TRBD2 identical over 12 bases. The clonotype comes from a woman aged 80 or over in good health. Sample: blood. In DNA form, the CDR3 reads TGCAGCGTCCCAACCTCTAGCGGGAGGGGACTTGAGCAGTTCTTC. It specifies CSVPTSSGRGLEQFF.